This entry lists 23 T cell receptor beta chains sequenced from one sample in a study of shared clonotypes between healthy human individuals. This table comes from immunoSEQ multiplex PCR, and its TCRdb copy is limited to in-frame clones, with some not included. The repertoire holds fewer than 600,000 clones, 70% to 80% seen once, with 10% to 15% in the top ten. Sequencing was performed on PBMCs. These receptor sequences come from a woman aged 40 to 50 in good health. Some clones in this sample may be carry-over from other donors' samples.

The V call is TRBV11-2, the J call TRBJ1-4; 10 positions match TRBD1. Germline assignment: CDR1 SGHAT and CDR2 FQNNGV. The CDR3 is made up of 16 amino acids. J gave up 8 bases and V 0 bases, and 6 bases lay outside the gene matches. The CDR3 is CASSLDRGTGDEKLFF. The CDR3 DNA follows: TGTGCCAGCAGCTTAGATCGGGGGACAGGGGACGAAAAACTGTTTTTT.

J is TRBJ2-7 and V is TRBV27; D is unclear. This CDR3 region has 17 residues. V lost 5 bases, J lost 4 bases, and 24 bases lay in between. Germline loops: CDR1 MNHEY, CDR2 SMNVEV (reference sequence). The CDR3 nucleotides are TGTGCCAGCAGTCCCCTTTATGTTTCAGGCACCAAGTACGAGCAGTACTTC. Translation: CASSPLYVSGTKYEQYF.

The rearrangement joins TRBV5-1 to TRBJ2-7; 7 nucleotides line up with TRBD1. The CDR3 is made up of 15 amino acids. Germline V gene sequence: CDR1 SGHRS, CDR2 YFSETQ. Trimming took 2 bases from V and 0 from J; bases not matched to a gene: 5. The CDR3 loop is CASSFEGQYSYEQYF. Here the CDR3 DNA reads TGCGCCAGCAGCTTTGAGGGACAGTACTCCTACGAGCAGTACTTC.

The chain links TRBV5-5 to TRBJ1-5; 7 bases line up with TRBD1. The ends lost 0 bases at V and 2 bases at J; junction bases unmatched: 2. Germline CDR1 SGHKS, CDR2 YYEKEE (reference sequence). This CDR3 has 15 amino acids. The CDR3 here is CASSLVGTGNQPQHF. The DNA of the CDR3 is TGTGCCAGCAGCTTGGTCGGGACAGGCAATCAGCCCCAGCATTTT.

At least ten counts were recorded for this clone. V is TRBV19 and J is TRBJ2-7, with 7 bases lining up with TRBD1. The CDR3 extends over 14 amino acids. V was pared by 5 bases and J by 1 base, with 5 bases of the junction left unmatched. Germline V gene sequence: CDR1 LNHDA, CDR2 SQIVND (reference sequence). CDR3 in DNA: TGTGCCAGTAGTTTGACAGGGAATTCCTACGAGCAGTACTTC. Encoded protein: CASSLTGNSYEQYF.

The chain is built from TRBV5-1 and TRBJ2-1, with 7 nucleotides matching TRBD1. The V gene end was trimmed by 4 bases and the J gene end by 2 bases; junction bases not matched to a gene: 9. The CDR3 runs 16 residues. The germline CDR1 and CDR2 sequences are SGHRS and YFSETQ. The CDR3 nucleotides read TGCGCCAGCAGCCCAAGACAGGGACGGGCCTACAATGAGCAGTTCTTC. Translated, it gives CASSPRQGRAYNEQFF. The whole variable domain, remainder taken from reference TRBV5-1 and TRBJ2-1, is KAGVTQTPRYLIKTRGQQVTLSCSPISGHRSVSWYQQTPGQGLQFLFEYFSETQRNKGNFPGRFSGRQFSNSRSEMNVSTLELGDSALYLCASSPRQGRAYNEQFFGPGTRLTVL.

This clone has at least ten counts. The V and J genes are TRBV11-2 and TRBJ2-1, with D perhaps assigned TRBD1 or TRBD2 (5 bases each). Germline CDR1 SGHAT, CDR2 FQNNGV. The CDR3 is made up of 17 amino acids. V gave up 2 bases and J gave up 9 bases, with 23 bases separating them. The CDR3 loop is CASSLYGATETLAEQFF. CDR3 in DNA: TGTGCCAGCAGCTTATACGGGGCGACGGAGACCCTAGCTGAGCAGTTCTTC.

Written as DNA, the CDR3 is TGTGCCAGCAGCCAACATATGAACACTGAAGCTTTCTTT. Translated: CASSQHMNTEAFF. This chain links TRBV11-1 with TRBJ1-1; D is ambiguous. CDR3 size: 13 residues. Trimming removed 5 bases from V and 0 bases from J, with 7 bases in between. Germline lookup yields CDR1 SGHAT and CDR2 FQDESV (reference sequence). The variable domain in full, with the rest retrieved from reference TRBV11-1 and TRBJ1-1, is EAEVAQSPRYKITEKSQAVAFWCDPISGHATLYWYRQILGQGPELLVQFQDESVVDDSQLPKDRFSAERLKGVDSTLKIQPAELGDSAMYLCASSQHMNTEAFFGQGTRLTVV.

The rearrangement joins TRBV21-1 to TRBJ1-4; no check of the table's D call, TRBD1, against the DNA was made. TRBV21-1 is a documented pseudogene. The CDR3 sequence is 17 residues long. CDR3 loop: CASSTTFGQGVGEKLFF. The CDR3 nucleotides read TGTGCCAGCAGCACCACCTTTGGGCAGGGGGTAGGGGAAAAACTGTTTTTT.

J is TRBJ1-2 and V is TRBV7-9; a weak D match, TRBD1 (6 bases). Per germline, CDR1 SEHNR and CDR2 FQNEAQ (reference sequence). Trimming stripped 6 bases from V and 5 bases from J, with 16 bases between. The CDR3 runs 14 residues. CDR3 loop: CASRPTGSSYGYTF. The CDR3 region has the DNA TGTGCCAGCAGGCCCACAGGGTCCTCTTATGGCTACACCTTC.

The gene calls are TRBV28 and TRBJ2-3, with 8 bases identical to TRBD2. Germline V gives CDR1 MDHEN, CDR2 SYDVKM. This CDR3 spans 13 amino acids. After removal of 6 bases from V and 7 bases from J, the junction contained 6 bases not matched to a gene. Here the CDR3 reads CASRSASGYTQYF. DNA of the CDR3: TGTGCCAGCAGATCCGCTAGCGGGTATACGCAGTATTTT.

J is TRBJ2-7 and V is TRBV2; no clear D. CDR3 length equals 13 residues. CDR1 SNHLY and CDR2 FYNNEI come from the germline V gene. V dropped 8 bases and J dropped 2 bases, with 13 bases sitting between them. As DNA, the CDR3 is TGTGCCAGCGGACCTACCTTGCCCTACGAGCAGTACTTC. This gives the protein CASGPTLPYEQYF.

The chain recombines TRBV5-1 with TRBJ1-3; TRBD1 aligns across 8 bases. Trimming cost V 3 bases and J 10 bases; bases outside gene matches: 6. The CDR3 totals 13 residues. In germline, CDR1 is SGHRS, CDR2 YFSETQ. The DNA for the CDR3 is TGCGCCAGCAGCTGGGACAGGATTCAAACCATATATTTT. Protein sequence: CASSWDRIQTIYF.

This chain joins TRBV28 and TRBJ2-7; D unresolved. CDR1 MDHEN and CDR2 SYDVKM come from the germline V gene. The CDR3 runs to 12 residues. The ends were cut back, 3 bases at V and 2 bases at J, with 5 bases in the middle. The chain's CDR3 is CASSFSAYEQYF. The CDR3 DNA reads TGTGCCAGCAGTTTCTCGGCCTACGAGCAGTACTTC. The whole variable domain, filled in from reference TRBV28 and TRBJ2-7, reads DVKVTQSSRYLVKRTGEKVFLECVQDMDHENMFWYRQDPGLGLRLIYFSYDVKMKEKGDIPEGYSVSREKKERFSLILESASTNQTSMYLCASSFSAYEQYFGPGTRLTVT.

This clone was seen more than once but under ten times. CDR3 in DNA: TGTGCCACCAGCAGAGATAAGTCCGGGTTCGGAGATACGCAGTATTTT. Translating it yields CATSRDKSGFGDTQYF. The genes are TRBV15 and TRBJ2-3, with D hard to call. This CDR3 is 16 amino acids long. In germline, CDR1 is LNHNV, CDR2 YYDKDF (reference sequence). V lost 0 bases and J 5 bases, leaving 15 bases between the germline ends. Filled out from reference TRBV15 and TRBJ2-3, the complete variable domain reads DAMVIQNPRYQVTQFGKPVTLSCSQTLNHNVMYWYQQKSSQAPKLLFHYYDKDFNNEADTPDNFQSRRPNTSFCFLDIRSPGLGDTAMYLCATSRDKSGFGDTQYFGPGTRLTVL.

This clone was recorded a few times. Other DNA sequences from this sample encode an identical CDR3 as well. V usage is TRBV27 and J usage is TRBJ2-1; TRBD2 aligns across 14 bases. The CDR3 consists of 15 residues. The germline CDR1 and CDR2 sequences are MNHEY and SMNVEV (reference sequence). The V segment lost 2 bases and the J segment 7 bases; nucleotides outside the gene matches: 1. DNA for the CDR3: TGTGCCAGCAGTTTAGGGACTAGCGGGAGAAATGAGCAGTTCTTC. Its translation: CASSLGTSGRNEQFF.

This chain uses TRBV18 with TRBJ2-2, with D possibly matching TRBD1 (5 bases). V was shortened by 1 base and J by 0 bases, with 9 bases between the two germline ends. The CDR3 is made up of 16 amino acids. Germline CDR1 is KGHSH and CDR2 is LQKENI. CDR3 nucleotide sequence: TGTGCCAGCTCACCACGAAGGGGTACGAACACCGGGGAGCTGTTTTTT. Its translation is CASSPRRGTNTGELFF. Drawing the rest from reference TRBV18 and TRBJ2-2, the complete variable domain is NAGVMQNPRHLVRRRGQEARLRCSPMKGHSHVYWYRQLPEEGLKFMVYLQKENIIDESGMPKERFSAEFPKEGPSILRIQQVVRGDSAAYFCASSPRRGTNTGELFFGEGSRLTVL.

This clone was recorded many times. This chain joins TRBV2 and TRBJ1-2; weak D call: TRBD1 (6 bases). V lost 0 bases, J lost 4 bases, and 9 bases lay in between. The germline gives CDR1 SNHLY, CDR2 FYNNEI. The CDR3 totals 14 residues. CDR3 nucleotides: TGTGCCAGCAGTGAAGCTGACAGGATCTATGGCTACACCTTC. This translates into CASSEADRIYGYTF.

The chain combines TRBV5-6 with TRBJ2-7, with 10 bases identical to TRBD2. The germline gives CDR1 SGHDT, CDR2 YYEEEE. CDR3 length: 15 residues. Trimming removed 1 base from V and 6 bases from J; junction bases left unmatched: 7. CDR3 in DNA: TGTGCCAGCAGCTTGAGCCTAGCGGGAGTCGCCGAGCAGTACTTC. This translates into CASSLSLAGVAEQYF.

This chain links TRBV5-1 with TRBJ2-3, with 9 bases identical to TRBD2. The CDR3 spans 17 residues. The germline gives CDR1 SGHRS, CDR2 YFSETQ. The V gene end was trimmed by 4 bases and the J gene end by 4 bases; junction bases not matched to a gene: 13. In DNA form, the CDR3 reads TGCGCCAGCAGCCCTTCGGTTAGCGGGAGTATTTCAGATACGCAGTATTTT. This translates into CASSPSVSGSISDTQYF.

As to this clone: In the same sample, other DNA sequences code for this CDR3. This chain uses TRBV19 with TRBJ1-1, with 11 bases aligning to TRBD1. CDR3 length: 14 amino acids. J was trimmed by 7 bases and V by 3 bases; bases with no gene match: 4. The V gene's germline CDR1 is LNHDA and CDR2 SQIVND (reference sequence). CDR3 sequence: CASSMDRGRGEAFF. Here the CDR3 DNA reads TGTGCCAGTAGTATGGACAGGGGGCGAGGTGAAGCTTTCTTT.

The genes are TRBV10-1 and TRBJ2-7; maybe TRBD2 (6 bases). V was pared by 4 bases and J by 5 bases, with 12 bases between. The CDR3 is 13 amino acids. Germline V gives CDR1 WNHNN, CDR2 SYGVQD (reference sequence). CDR3: CASSGGDLHEQYF. The DNA of the CDR3 is TGCGCCAGCAGTGGGGGGGACCTCCACGAGCAGTACTTC.

A few counts support this clone. The chain couples TRBV27 to TRBJ1-2; TRBD1 matches at 7 bases. Germline V gene sequence: CDR1 MNHEY, CDR2 SMNVEV (reference sequence). This CDR3 contains 15 residues. Trimming took 2 bases from V and 7 from J; bases not matched to a gene: 10. For the CDR3, the DNA is TGTGCCAGCAGTTTAACAGGGGAGGGATCGGGTGGCTACACCTTC. It yields the protein CASSLTGEGSGGYTF.